Presented here are 7 T cell receptor beta chains from one specimen sequenced in a study of T cells expressing NK-cell markers. TCRdb reprocessed the 5' RACE reads; each CDR3 protein has one entry and no DNA is given. The sample table includes roughly 420,000 distinct CDR3 sequences. Sample: blood T cells: a sorted CD56 or NKG2C T cell subset, CD4+ or CD8+ T cells, or bulk PBMC T cells (not recorded which). The receptors here all came from a woman between 18 and 70 years old in good health.

The CDR3 reads CSVQGTGSTDTQYF. This chain links TRBV29-1 with TRBJ2-3; TCRdb designates TRBD1, a call that cannot be tested without DNA. The CDR3 length is 14 residues. Germline V lookup: CDR1 SQVTM, CDR2 ANQGSEA.

V usage is TRBV12-3 or TRBV12-4 and J usage is TRBJ2-1; TCRdb's D gene call, TRBD1, goes unchecked for lack of DNA. There are 15 residues in the CDR3. The CDR3 protein is CASRGAGSSYNEQFF.

This rearrangement joins TRBV10-2 to TRBJ2-2; TCRdb selects TRBD2, and the lack of DNA leaves this call unchecked. Germline CDR1 and CDR2: WSHSY and SAAADI. This CDR3 comprises 14 residues. The CDR3 is CASNKREEVGELFF.

The V and J genes are TRBV20-1 and TRBJ2-1. Per germline, CDR1 DFQATT and CDR2 SNEGSKA (reference sequence). The length of the CDR3 is 14 residues. This CDR3 is CSARDPISYNEQFF.

The V call is TRBV14, the J call TRBJ2-7; absent DNA, TCRdb's TRBD1 call cannot be checked. This CDR3 is 16 amino acids long. The germline gives CDR1 SGHDN, CDR2 FVKESK. The CDR3 sequence is CASSTGGGSPSYEQYF.

The chain links TRBV5-1 to TRBJ1-1; TCRdb's D gene call, TRBD1, goes unchecked for lack of DNA. This CDR3 spans 17 amino acids. The germline CDR1 and CDR2 sequences are SGHRS and YFSETQ. The CDR3: CASSLAPPGGWNTEAFF.

The CDR3 loop is CASSSRTGRRSGYTF. The V call is TRBV5-1, the J call TRBJ1-2. Germline loops: CDR1 SGHRS, CDR2 YFSETQ. This CDR3 has 15 amino acids.